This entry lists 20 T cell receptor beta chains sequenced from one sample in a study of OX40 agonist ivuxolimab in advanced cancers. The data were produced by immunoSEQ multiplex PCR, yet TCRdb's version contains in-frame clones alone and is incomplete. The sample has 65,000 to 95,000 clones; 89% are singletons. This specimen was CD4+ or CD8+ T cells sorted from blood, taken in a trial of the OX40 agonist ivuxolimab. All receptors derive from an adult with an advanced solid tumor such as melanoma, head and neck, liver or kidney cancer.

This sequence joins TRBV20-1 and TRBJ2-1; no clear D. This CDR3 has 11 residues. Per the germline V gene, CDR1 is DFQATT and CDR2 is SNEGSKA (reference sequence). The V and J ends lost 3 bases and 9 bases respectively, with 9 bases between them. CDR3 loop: CSARGKAEQFF. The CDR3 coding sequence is TGCAGTGCTAGGGGGAAAGCTGAGCAGTTCTTC.

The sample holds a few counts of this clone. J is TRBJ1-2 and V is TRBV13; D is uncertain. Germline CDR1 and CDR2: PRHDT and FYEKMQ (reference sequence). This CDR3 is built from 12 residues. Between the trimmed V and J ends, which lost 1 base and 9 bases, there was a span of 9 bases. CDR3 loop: CASSLEGWRYTF. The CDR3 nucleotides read TGTGCCAGCAGCTTAGAAGGGTGGCGCTACACCTTC. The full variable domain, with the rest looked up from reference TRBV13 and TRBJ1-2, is AAGVIQSPRHLIKEKRETATLKCYPIPRHDTVYWYQQGPGQDPQFLISFYEKMQSDKGSIPDRFSAQQFSDYHSELNMSSLELGDSALYFCASSLEGWRYTFGSGTRLTVV.

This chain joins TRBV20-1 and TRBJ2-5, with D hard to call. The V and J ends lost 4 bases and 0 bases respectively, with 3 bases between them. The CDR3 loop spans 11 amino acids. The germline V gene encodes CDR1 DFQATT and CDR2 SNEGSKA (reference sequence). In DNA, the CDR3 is TGCAGTGCTACACACCAAGAGACCCAGTACTTC. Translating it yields CSATHQETQYF.

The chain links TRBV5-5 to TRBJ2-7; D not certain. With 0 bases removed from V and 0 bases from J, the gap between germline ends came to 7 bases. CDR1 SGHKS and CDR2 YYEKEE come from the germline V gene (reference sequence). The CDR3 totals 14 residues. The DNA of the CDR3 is TGTGCCAGCAGCTTGGAGACGGTCTCCTACGAGCAGTACTTC. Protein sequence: CASSLETVSYEQYF.

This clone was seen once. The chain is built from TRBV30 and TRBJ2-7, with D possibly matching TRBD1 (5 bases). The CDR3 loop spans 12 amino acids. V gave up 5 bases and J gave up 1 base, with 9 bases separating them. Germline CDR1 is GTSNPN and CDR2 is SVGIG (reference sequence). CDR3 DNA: TGTGCCTGGGGCGACAGTTCCTACGAGCAGTACTTC. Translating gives CAWGDSSYEQYF.

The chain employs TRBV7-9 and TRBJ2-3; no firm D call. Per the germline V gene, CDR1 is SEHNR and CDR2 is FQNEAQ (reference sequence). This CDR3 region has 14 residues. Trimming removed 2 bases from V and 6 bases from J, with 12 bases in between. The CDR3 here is CASSLRGGRDTQYF. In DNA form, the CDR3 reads TGTGCCAGCAGCTTAAGAGGCGGTAGGGATACGCAGTATTTT.

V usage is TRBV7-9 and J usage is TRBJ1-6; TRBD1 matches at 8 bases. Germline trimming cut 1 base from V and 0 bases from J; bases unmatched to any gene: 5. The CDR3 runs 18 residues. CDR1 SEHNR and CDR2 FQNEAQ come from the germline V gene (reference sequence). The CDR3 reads CASSLGDRRGSYNSPLHF. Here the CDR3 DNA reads TGTGCCAGCAGCTTAGGGGACAGGCGGGGCTCCTATAATTCACCCCTCCACTTT.

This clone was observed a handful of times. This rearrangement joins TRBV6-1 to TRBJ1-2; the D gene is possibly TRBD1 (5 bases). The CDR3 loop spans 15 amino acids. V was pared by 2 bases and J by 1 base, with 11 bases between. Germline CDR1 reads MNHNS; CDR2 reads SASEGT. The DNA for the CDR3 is TGTGCCAGCAGTGAACGCAGGGACCTTAACTATGGCTACACCTTC. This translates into CASSERRDLNYGYTF.

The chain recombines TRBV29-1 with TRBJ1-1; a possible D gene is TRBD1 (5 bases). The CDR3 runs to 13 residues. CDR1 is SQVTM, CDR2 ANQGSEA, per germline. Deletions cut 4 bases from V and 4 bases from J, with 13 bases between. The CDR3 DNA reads TGCAGCGTTGTACCAGGGTCCGTCACTGAAGCTTTCTTT. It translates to CSVVPGSVTEAFF. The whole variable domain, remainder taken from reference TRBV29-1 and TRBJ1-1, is SAVISQKPSRDICQRGTSLTIQCQVDSQVTMMFWYRQQPGQSLTLIATANQGSEATYESGFVIDKFPISRPNLTFSTLTVSNMSPEDSSIYLCSVVPGSVTEAFFGQGTRLTVV.

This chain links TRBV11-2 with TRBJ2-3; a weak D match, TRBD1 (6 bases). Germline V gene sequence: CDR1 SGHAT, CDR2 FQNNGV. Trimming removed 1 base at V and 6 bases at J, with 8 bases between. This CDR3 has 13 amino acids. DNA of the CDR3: TGTGCCAGCAGCTTAGGGGGGCCCGATACGCAGTATTTT. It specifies CASSLGGPDTQYF.

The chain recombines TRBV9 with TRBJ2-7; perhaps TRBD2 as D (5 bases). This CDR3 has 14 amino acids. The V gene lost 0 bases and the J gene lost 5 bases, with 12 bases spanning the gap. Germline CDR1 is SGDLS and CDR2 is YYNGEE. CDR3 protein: CASSVGGAAHEQYF. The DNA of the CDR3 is TGTGCCAGCAGCGTAGGAGGAGCGGCCCACGAGCAGTACTTC.

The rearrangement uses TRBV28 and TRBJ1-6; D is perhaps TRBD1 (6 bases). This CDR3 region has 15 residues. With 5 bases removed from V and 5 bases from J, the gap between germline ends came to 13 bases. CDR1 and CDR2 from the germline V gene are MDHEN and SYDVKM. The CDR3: CASSPIGGHNSPLHF. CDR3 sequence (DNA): TGTGCCAGCAGTCCAATAGGGGGTCATAATTCACCCCTCCACTTT.

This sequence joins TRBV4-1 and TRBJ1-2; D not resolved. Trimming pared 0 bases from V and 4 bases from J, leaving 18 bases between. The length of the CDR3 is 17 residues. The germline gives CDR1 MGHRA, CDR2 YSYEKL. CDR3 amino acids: CASSQEGGQAHFYGYTF. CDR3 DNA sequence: TGCGCCAGCAGCCAAGAAGGAGGGCAGGCTCATTTCTATGGCTACACCTTC.

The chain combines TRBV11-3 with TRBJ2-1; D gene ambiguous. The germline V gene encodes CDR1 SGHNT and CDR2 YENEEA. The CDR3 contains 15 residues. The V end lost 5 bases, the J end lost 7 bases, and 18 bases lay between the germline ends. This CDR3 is CASSPRHLIGNEQFF. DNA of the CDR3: TGTGCCAGCAGCCCCAGACACCTTATAGGGAATGAGCAGTTCTTC.

The CDR3 region is CASSLVGITGELFF. The CDR3 DNA follows: TGCGCCAGCAGCTTGGTGGGTATCACCGGGGAGCTGTTTTTT. This chain links TRBV5-1 with TRBJ2-2, with D unresolved. Germline CDR1 SGHRS, CDR2 YFSETQ. Trimming removed 0 bases from V and 4 bases from J, with 7 bases in between. This CDR3 region has 14 residues.

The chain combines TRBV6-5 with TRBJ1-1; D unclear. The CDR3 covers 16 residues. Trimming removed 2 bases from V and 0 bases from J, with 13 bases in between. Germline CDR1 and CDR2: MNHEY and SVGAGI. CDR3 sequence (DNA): TGTGCCAGCAGTTACAGGACGGCTGGTTTGAACACTGAAGCTTTCTTT. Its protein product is CASSYRTAGLNTEAFF.

This chain's CDR3 is CASSVAGGGWETQYF. CDR3 nucleotide sequence: TGTGCCAGCAGCGTAGCTGGGGGAGGTTGGGAGACCCAGTACTTC. This chain joins TRBV9 and TRBJ2-5, with a tentative D call TRBD2 (6 bases). CDR3 length: 15 amino acids. The V gene lost 0 bases and the J gene lost 5 bases, with 14 bases spanning the gap. Germline V gene sequence: CDR1 SGDLS, CDR2 YYNGEE.

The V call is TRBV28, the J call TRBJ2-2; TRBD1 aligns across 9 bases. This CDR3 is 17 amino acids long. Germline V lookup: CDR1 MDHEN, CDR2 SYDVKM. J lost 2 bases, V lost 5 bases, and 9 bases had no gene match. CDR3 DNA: TGTGCCAGCAGTCAAACAGGGGGCGGTTTCAACACCGGGGAGCTGTTTTTT. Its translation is CASSQTGGGFNTGELFF.

In DNA, the CDR3 is TGCAGTGCCATCCGAGAGGGGGAACTGTTTTTT. It yields the protein CSAIREGELFF. The chain links TRBV20-1 to TRBJ1-4, with a tentative D call TRBD1 (6 bases). Trimming removed 6 bases at V and 12 bases at J, with 14 bases between. Germline assignment: CDR1 DFQATT and CDR2 SNEGSKA (reference sequence). The CDR3 has 11 amino acids.

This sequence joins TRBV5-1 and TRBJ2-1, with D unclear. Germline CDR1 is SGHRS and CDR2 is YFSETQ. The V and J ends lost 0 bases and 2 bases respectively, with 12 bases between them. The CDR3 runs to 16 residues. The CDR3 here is CASSLDSRVTYNEQFF. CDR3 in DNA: TGCGCCAGCAGCTTGGATAGCCGGGTGACCTACAATGAGCAGTTCTTC.